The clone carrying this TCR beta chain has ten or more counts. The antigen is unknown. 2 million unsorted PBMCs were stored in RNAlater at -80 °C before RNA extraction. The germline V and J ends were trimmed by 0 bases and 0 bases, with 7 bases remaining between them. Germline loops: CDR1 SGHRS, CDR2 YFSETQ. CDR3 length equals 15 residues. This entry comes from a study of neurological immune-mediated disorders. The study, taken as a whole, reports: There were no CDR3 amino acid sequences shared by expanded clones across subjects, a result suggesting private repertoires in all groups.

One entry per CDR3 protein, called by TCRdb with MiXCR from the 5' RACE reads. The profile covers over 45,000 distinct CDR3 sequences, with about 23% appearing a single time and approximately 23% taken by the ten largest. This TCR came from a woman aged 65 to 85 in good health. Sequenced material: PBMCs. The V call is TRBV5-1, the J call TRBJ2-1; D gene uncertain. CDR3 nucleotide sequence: TGCGCCAGCAGCTTGGGCCTTGCCTCCTACAATGAGCAGTTCTTC. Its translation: CASSLGLASYNEQFF.